Many counts were recorded for the clone carrying this TCR beta chain. What it binds is not known. The J segment lost 0 bases and the V segment lost 2 bases, leaving 8 bases of the junction unmatched. This CDR3 is built from 17 residues. Germline values: CDR1 MNHEY, CDR2 SVGAGI. These data originate in a study of human T cells and chemical hapten exposure. As for the study in general: Patients' scalps got diphenylcyclopropenone weekly throughout the approximately 25-week study. Patients, a majority of them female, were diagnosed with alopecia areata, totalis or universalis.

As processed by the authors: Sample TCR counts, which ranged from roughly 23,224 to 750,000, had a median of 95,638. TCRdb recomputed calls from the RACE reads with MiXCR, one row per CDR3 protein. These V and J calls originate from TCRdb's pipeline instead of the authors' own analysis. The data contain some 80,000 distinct CDR3 sequences, approximately 11% of them singletons. Time point denoted: patch test 1, 2 weeks after DPC sensitization. The treatment is: therapeutic diphenylcyclopropenone sensitization with weekly scalp DPC. Study results and caveats: No alteration of TCRs above 1 in 1000 frequency was seen with DPC sensitization.

The sequencing here drew on whole blood, taken in connection with sensitization to the hapten diphenylcyclopropenone (DPC). This sequence originates from a woman aged 45-60 years with alopecia areata. Some clones in this sample may be carry-over from other donors' samples. The rearrangement links TRBV6-5 to TRBJ2-7, with 9 bases lining up with TRBD1. CDR3 loop: CASSYQRGQGRSYEQYF. The CDR3 nucleotides are TGTGCCAGCAGTTACCAGAGGGGACAGGGTCGCTCCTACGAGCAGTACTTC.